This T cell receptor beta chain is from a study of T cell clonality in common variable immunodeficiency. Broader study findings: Reportedly, TCR beta sequences from common variable immunodeficiency showed fewer deletions and N-nucleotide insertions. CVID subjects had higher TCRbeta clonality than healthy controls, most marked in about a third. Compared with controls, CVID subjects had fewer shared TCRbeta clones.

Patients and controls were mostly of Caucasian heritage. Donors gave about 5 to 9 ml heparinized peripheral whole blood. CDR3 size: 15 residues. The V gene end was trimmed by 6 bases and the J gene end by 4 bases; junction bases not matched to a gene: 6. Germline CDR1 reads KGHSH; CDR2 reads LQKENI. This clone came up many times. Its antigen remains unknown. The CDR3 end falls 3 residues outside the read, so it is completed with the germline J gene. Using immunoSEQ multiplex PCR, the repertoire was profiled, and TCRdb retains in-frame clones only, with some absent. This sample comprises 28,000 or so clones, none seen once only.

V usage is TRBV18 and J usage is TRBJ2-1; 10 bases agree with TRBD1. This sequence originates from a human donor with common variable immunodeficiency. The sequencing input was peripheral blood mononuclear cells. CDR3 amino acids: CASSLGTGEYNEQFF. CDR3 DNA, as far as it was read: TGTGCCAGCTCGCTCGGGACAGGGGAATACAATGAG. Full variable domain (outside the CDR3, taken from reference TRBV18 and TRBJ2-1): NAGVMQNPRHLVRRRGQEARLRCSPMKGHSHVYWYRQLPEEGLKFMVYLQKENIIDESGMPKERFSAEFPKEGPSILRIQQVVRGDSAAYFCASSLGTGEYNEQFFGPGTRLTVL.